The 22 T cell receptor beta chains presented below share a single source sample, sequenced in a study of blood T cell repertoires in COVID-19. The protocol was immunoSEQ multiplex PCR, while the TCRdb copy is restricted to in-frame clones and leaves out a portion. The profile shows roughly 260,000 clones, around 90% of them singletons. The sequenced material came from peripheral blood. Source of these receptors: a young adult with COVID-19, enrolled during active disease.

About this clone: Other DNA sequences in the same sample also yield this CDR3. The V call is TRBV18, the J call TRBJ2-7; no clear D gene. This CDR3 contains 13 residues. Germline values: CDR1 KGHSH, CDR2 LQKENI. Trimming shortened V by 0 bases and J by 1 base, and 4 bases separated the two germline ends. CDR3 nucleotide sequence: TGTGCCAGCTCACCACCTAGTTCCTACGAGCAGTACTTC. Translation gives CASSPPSSYEQYF.

This clone was seen just once. In nucleotides, the CDR3 is TGTGCCAGTAGGCCCGGGACTAGCGGCGTAAATGAGCAGTTCTTC. This translates into CASRPGTSGVNEQFF. This rearrangement joins TRBV19 to TRBJ2-1; 11 bases are shared with TRBD2. The ends lost 6 bases at V and 7 bases at J; junction bases unmatched: 8. The CDR3 sequence is 15 residues long. Germline-derived CDR1 and CDR2 are LNHDA and SQIVND (reference sequence). Full variable domain (remainder filled in from reference TRBV19 and TRBJ2-1): DGGITQSPKYLFRKEGQNVTLSCEQNLNHDAMYWYRQDPGQGLRLIYYSQIVNDFQKGDIAEGYSVSREKKESFPLTVTSAQKNPTAFYLCASRPGTSGVNEQFFGPGTRLTVL.

The chain links TRBV18 to TRBJ1-2; 8 nucleotides match TRBD1. The CDR3 covers 16 residues. The V gene's germline CDR1 is KGHSH and CDR2 LQKENI. Unmatched junction bases numbered 7, after V lost 3 bases and J lost 1 base. CDR3 coding DNA: TGTGCCAGCTCACCGGTTTCGGACAGGGTTAACTATGGCTACACCTTC. It translates to CASSPVSDRVNYGYTF.

V is TRBV9 and J is TRBJ1-2, with D possibly matching TRBD1 (5 bases). Trimming left V 6 bases short and J 7 bases short, with 16 bases between. Germline CDR1 is SGDLS and CDR2 is YYNGEE. The CDR3 covers 13 residues. As DNA, the CDR3 is TGTGCCAGCACCCCACGGGGGAGAAGTGGCTACACCTTC. Translating gives CASTPRGRSGYTF.

The rearrangement links TRBV2 to TRBJ2-5; 12 nucleotides match TRBD2. The CDR3 extends over 15 amino acids. V lost 8 bases, J lost 2 bases, and 6 bases stayed unmatched. Germline-derived CDR1 and CDR2 are SNHLY and FYNNEI. CDR3 nucleotide sequence: TGTGCCAGCGTGGGGACTAGCGGGTTTCAAGAGACCCAGTACTTC. Its protein product is CASVGTSGFQETQYF.

The chain couples TRBV6-2 or TRBV6-3 to TRBJ2-1; D remains ambiguous. V gave up 0 bases and J gave up 4 bases, with 7 bases separating them. Germline CDR1 is MNHEY and CDR2 is SVGEGT. The CDR3 extends over 14 amino acids. CDR3 amino acids: CASSYSTGYNEQFF. In nucleotides, the CDR3 is TGTGCCAGCAGTTACTCGACGGGTTACAATGAGCAGTTCTTC.

The chain uses TRBV5-1 and TRBJ2-2; TRBD2 aligns across 11 bases. Germline V CDR1 and CDR2: SGHRS, YFSETQ. V was clipped by 4 bases and J by 7 bases; unmatched bases: 9. The CDR3 covers 16 residues. The DNA of the CDR3 is TGCGCCAGCAGCCTGATAGCGGGAGGGCCGAACGGGGAGCTGTTTTTT. The encoded protein is CASSLIAGGPNGELFF.

Concerning this clone: Distinct nucleotide sequences in the sample also encode this CDR3. This chain connects TRBV6-5 to TRBJ1-3; 7 bases fit TRBD1. The CDR3 contains 14 residues. The V gene's germline CDR1 is MNHEY and CDR2 SVGAGI. After removal of 6 bases from V and 4 bases from J, the junction contained 6 bases not matched to a gene. The CDR3 DNA reads TGTGCCAGCAGACCGACAGGGACCGGAAACACCATATATTTT. Translation gives CASRPTGTGNTIYF.

This rearrangement joins TRBV20-1 to TRBJ1-2; possibly TRBD1 for D (5 bases). Germline CDR1 DFQATT, CDR2 SNEGSKA (reference sequence). CDR3 size: 11 residues. With 4 bases removed from V and 3 bases from J, the gap between germline ends came to 6 bases. CDR3 sequence reads: CSAKGDYGYTF. Written as DNA, the CDR3 is TGCAGTGCTAAAGGGGACTATGGCTACACCTTC.

This chain links TRBV4-2 with TRBJ2-3; D uncertain. The V end lost 7 bases, the J end lost 4 bases, and 6 bases lay between the germline ends. Germline V gene data show CDR1 as LGHNA and CDR2 as YNFKEQ. The CDR3 is 11 residues long. CDR3 DNA: TGTGCCAGCATTTTCGCAGATACGCAGTATTTT. This sequence encodes CASIFADTQYF.

V usage is TRBV29-1 and J usage is TRBJ1-2, with 7 nucleotides matching TRBD1. V gave up 3 bases and J gave up 2 bases; unmatched junction bases: 6. CDR1 is SQVTM and CDR2 is ANQGSEA in the germline V gene. The CDR3 runs 14 residues. CDR3 nucleotide sequence: TGCAGCGTTGAGGCAGGGACAGAGAACTATGGCTACACCTTC. Its protein is CSVEAGTENYGYTF.

The chain links TRBV7-9 to TRBJ1-1; a possible D gene is TRBD1 (5 bases). In germline, CDR1 is SEHNR, CDR2 FQNEAQ (reference sequence). The CDR3 consists of 13 residues. Trimming pared 1 base from V and 3 bases from J, leaving 6 bases between. CDR3 bases: TGTGCCAGCAGCTTAGAAGGGGACACTGAAGCTTTCTTT. This gives the protein CASSLEGDTEAFF.

This chain connects TRBV5-1 to TRBJ2-1, with D perhaps TRBD2 (6 bases). Germline CDR1 SGHRS, CDR2 YFSETQ. The V end lost 0 bases, the J end lost 0 bases, and 19 bases lay between the germline ends. The CDR3 contains 19 residues. This CDR3 is CASSLVLASAISSYNEQFF. As DNA, the CDR3 is TGCGCCAGCAGCTTGGTACTAGCATCCGCCATTAGCTCCTACAATGAGCAGTTCTTC. Based on the CDR3 plus reference TRBV5-1 and TRBJ2-1, the full variable domain is KAGVTQTPRYLIKTRGQQVTLSCSPISGHRSVSWYQQTPGQGLQFLFEYFSETQRNKGNFPGRFSGRQFSNSRSEMNVSTLELGDSALYLCASSLVLASAISSYNEQFFGPGTRLTVL.

The chain recombines TRBV5-1 with TRBJ1-2; D is ambiguous. Trimming left V 0 bases short and J 1 base short, with 4 bases between. CDR1 and CDR2 from the germline V gene are SGHRS and YFSETQ. The CDR3 is 13 residues long. The DNA for the CDR3 is TGCGCCAGCAGCTTGGATATTAACTATGGCTACACCTTC. It codes for CASSLDINYGYTF.

V gene TRBV29-1 combines with J gene TRBJ1-6, with 8 bases lining up with TRBD1. The germline V gene has CDR1 SQVTM and CDR2 ANQGSEA. J was trimmed by 5 bases and V by 4 bases; bases with no gene match: 4. The CDR3 runs to 14 residues. The CDR3: CSVAAGQDNSPLHF. CDR3 DNA sequence: TGCAGCGTTGCAGCGGGACAGGATAATTCACCCCTCCACTTT.

This clone came up once. The rearrangement joins TRBV9 to TRBJ2-5; 12 bases agree with TRBD1. The V gene end was trimmed by 3 bases and the J gene end by 5 bases; junction bases not matched to a gene: 5. CDR3 length equals 15 residues. CDR1 and CDR2 from the germline V gene are SGDLS and YYNGEE. CDR3 in DNA: TGTGCCAGCAGCGGGGACAGGGGGCGGCGTGAGACCCAGTACTTC. It is translated as CASSGDRGRRETQYF.

The chain couples TRBV27 to TRBJ2-5, with a tentative D call TRBD2 (6 bases). The V end lost 2 bases, the J end lost 2 bases, and 15 bases lay between the germline ends. The CDR3 totals 16 residues. The germline V gene encodes CDR1 MNHEY and CDR2 SMNVEV (reference sequence). This chain's CDR3 is CASSLVMGGEQETQYF. DNA of the CDR3: TGTGCCAGCAGTTTAGTAATGGGCGGGGAACAAGAGACCCAGTACTTC.

V is TRBV27 and J is TRBJ1-1, with 8 bases fitting TRBD1. The ends lost 6 bases at V and 5 bases at J; junction bases unmatched: 11. The CDR3 length is 15 residues. Germline CDR1 is MNHEY and CDR2 is SMNVEV (reference sequence). CDR3 amino acids: CASRSGGTGGTEAFF. The CDR3, as DNA: TGTGCCAGCAGGTCTGGTGGGACAGGAGGAACTGAAGCTTTCTTT.

The J gene is TRBJ2-3, the V gene TRBV29-1, with a weak D call TRBD2 (5 bases). The CDR3 covers 15 residues. Germline V gene data show CDR1 as SQVTM and CDR2 as ANQGSEA. V was shortened by 0 bases and J by 3 bases, with 13 bases between the two germline ends. The CDR3 DNA follows: TGCAGCGTTGAAGATGGGGAAAGGAGGACAGATACGCAGTATTTT. Translated: CSVEDGERRTDTQYF.

The CDR3 is CASSEAGRGTEAFF. The CDR3 DNA reads TGTGCCAGCAGTGAAGCAGGGAGGGGCACTGAAGCTTTCTTT. The chain joins TRBV6-1 to TRBJ1-1; TRBD1 is a possible D gene (5 bases). V lost 0 bases and J lost 4, with 9 bases in between. The germline CDR1 and CDR2 sequences are MNHNS and SASEGT. CDR3 size: 14 residues.

This chain connects TRBV7-2 to TRBJ2-1, with TRBD2 as a possible D gene (6 bases). The V end lost 3 bases, the J end lost 3 bases, and 12 bases lay between the germline ends. The CDR3 totals 15 residues. Germline assignment: CDR1 SGHTA and CDR2 FQGNSA. CDR3 DNA: TGTGCCAGCAGCTTGGGGCAGGGAGGCTACAATGAGCAGTTCTTC. It codes for CASSLGQGGYNEQFF. The complete variable domain, with remaining parts taken from reference TRBV7-2 and TRBJ2-1, reads GAGVSQSPSNKVTEKGKDVELRCDPISGHTALYWYRQSLGQGLEFLIYFQGNSAPDKSGLPSDRFSAERTGGSVSTLTIQRTQQEDSAVYLCASSLGQGGYNEQFFGPGTRLTVL.

V gene TRBV7-2 combines with J gene TRBJ1-5, with 8 bases matching TRBD1. V lost 4 bases and J lost 2; bases outside the gene matches: 4. The CDR3 consists of 15 residues. Germline V CDR1 and CDR2: SGHTA, FQGNSA. CDR3 DNA: TGTGCCAGCAGCTGGACAGGGACAGGCAATCAGCCCCAGCATTTT. It translates to CASSWTGTGNQPQHF.